This T cell receptor (beta chain) was identified during a study of blood T cell repertoires in COVID-19. Across the study: Acute and convalescent COVID-19 specimens originated in the United States, Italy and Spain.

This CDR3 region has 15 residues. The V and J ends lost 4 bases and 6 bases respectively, with 17 bases between them. Germline values: CDR1 LGHDT, CDR2 YNNKEL (reference sequence). As originally analysed: It was from reference gene primer amplification that nucleated cell counts were estimated. The assay was immunoSEQ multiplex PCR, and TCRdb's table has in-frame clones only and misses some. The V and J calls and clone size come from that table; D and trimming were worked out from the DNA. Among about 330,000 clones listed, about 85% were seen once. Enrolled through a virtual design, the participants were between about 18 and 100 years of age and came from 24 US areas. Clinical histories supplied by participants themselves formed the basis of cohort assignment.

Sequenced input: PBMCs or T cells enriched from blood (not recorded which). This chain uses TRBV3-1 (or the pseudogene TRBV3-2) with TRBJ2-3; possibly TRBD1 for D (6 bases). This TCR was recovered from a young woman who had recovered from COVID-19. The CDR3 loop reads CASSPQSNRVDTQYF. The CDR3 DNA is TGTGCCAGCAGCCCTCAATCTAACAGGGTGGATACGCAGTATTTT.